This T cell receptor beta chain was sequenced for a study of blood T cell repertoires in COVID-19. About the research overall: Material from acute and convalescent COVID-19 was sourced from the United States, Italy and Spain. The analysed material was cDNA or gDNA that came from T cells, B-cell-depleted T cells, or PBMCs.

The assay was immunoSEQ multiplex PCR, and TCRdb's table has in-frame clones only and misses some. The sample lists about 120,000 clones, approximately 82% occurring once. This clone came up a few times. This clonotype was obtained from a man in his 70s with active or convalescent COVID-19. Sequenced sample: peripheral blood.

The CDR3 here is CASSLTGGVGDTQYF. CDR3 bases: TGTGCCAGCAGCTTGACAGGGGGCGTAGGGGATACGCAGTATTTT. The rearrangement uses TRBV5-4 and TRBJ2-3; the match to TRBD1 covers 9 bases. The V gene end was trimmed by 1 base and the J gene end by 6 bases; junction bases not matched to a gene: 6. The germline V gene encodes CDR1 SGHNT and CDR2 YYREEE (reference sequence). The CDR3 runs 15 residues.